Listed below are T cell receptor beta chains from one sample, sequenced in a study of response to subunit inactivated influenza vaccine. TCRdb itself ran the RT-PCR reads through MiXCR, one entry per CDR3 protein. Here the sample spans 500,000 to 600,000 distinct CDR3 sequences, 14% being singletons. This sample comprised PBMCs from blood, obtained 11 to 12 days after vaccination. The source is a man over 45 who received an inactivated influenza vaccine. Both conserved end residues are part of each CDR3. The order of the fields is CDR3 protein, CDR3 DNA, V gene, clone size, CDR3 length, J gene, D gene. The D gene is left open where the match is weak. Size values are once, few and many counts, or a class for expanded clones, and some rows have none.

CDR3 protein: CASSQARPAGTTNEKLFF; CDR3 DNA: TGCGCCAGCAGCCAAGCTAGGCCGGCAGGCACAACTAATGAAAAACTGTTTTTT; V gene: TRBV4-3; clone size: NA; CDR3 length: 18; J gene: TRBJ1-4; D gene: NA
CDR3 protein: CASSLGISYNEQFF; CDR3 DNA: TGTGCCAGCAGTTTGGGTATCTCCTACAATGAGCAGTTCTTC; V gene: TRBV28; clone size: few; CDR3 length: 14; J gene: TRBJ2-1; D gene: NA
CDR3 protein: CASIQKIRSDHEQFF; CDR3 DNA: TGTGCCAGCATCCAAAAAATAAGGTCCGACCATGAGCAGTTCTTC; V gene: TRBV27; clone size: few; CDR3 length: 15; J gene: TRBJ2-1; D gene: NA
CDR3 protein: CAARGGGYEQYF; CDR3 DNA: TGTGCCGCCCGAGGGGGTGGATACGAGCAGTACTTC; V gene: TRBV12-3/TRBV12-4; clone size: NA; CDR3 length: 12; J gene: TRBJ2-7; D gene: NA
CDR3 protein: CASSPPPWQGGRTEAFF; CDR3 DNA: TGTGCCAGCAGTCCACCCCCGTGGCAGGGAGGCCGCACTGAAGCTTTCTTT; V gene: TRBV2; clone size: many; CDR3 length: 17; J gene: TRBJ1-1; D gene: NA
CDR3 protein: CASSFEADPQETQYF; CDR3 DNA: TGTGCCAGCAGCTTTGAGGCGGATCCCCAAGAGACCCAGTACTTC; V gene: TRBV7-9; clone size: NA; CDR3 length: 15; J gene: TRBJ2-5; D gene: NA
CDR3 protein: CASSSTGWYNNNEQFF; CDR3 DNA: TGCGCCAGCAGCTCTACAGGGTGGTATAATAACAATGAGCAGTTCTTC; V gene: TRBV5-1; clone size: NA; CDR3 length: 16; J gene: TRBJ2-1; D gene: NA
CDR3 protein: CSAPDNYEQYF; CDR3 DNA: TGCAGTGCTCCGGACAATTACGAGCAGTACTTC; V gene: TRBV20-1; clone size: few; CDR3 length: 11; J gene: TRBJ2-7; D gene: NA
CDR3 protein: CASSYLAGGLVRNYEQYF; CDR3 DNA: TGTGCCAGCAGTTACCTCGCGGGGGGCCTGGTCCGCAACTACGAGCAGTACTTC; V gene: TRBV6-2/TRBV6-3; clone size: few; CDR3 length: 18; J gene: TRBJ2-7; D gene: TRBD2
CDR3 protein: CASSLSLSAGELFF; CDR3 DNA: TGTGCCAGCAGTTTAAGTCTGTCGGCGGGGGAGCTGTTTTTT; V gene: TRBV12-3/TRBV12-4; clone size: many; CDR3 length: 14; J gene: TRBJ2-2; D gene: NA
CDR3 protein: CASSLVRTSGARRRTDTQYF; CDR3 DNA: TGTGCCAGCAGCTTAGTAAGGACTAGCGGGGCCCGAAGGCGCACAGATACGCAGTATTTT; V gene: TRBV7-8; clone size: few; CDR3 length: 20; J gene: TRBJ2-3; D gene: TRBD2
CDR3 protein: CSASTSGSSETQYF; CDR3 DNA: TGCAGTGCTAGCACTAGCGGGAGTTCAGAGACCCAGTACTTC; V gene: TRBV20-1; clone size: NA; CDR3 length: 14; J gene: TRBJ2-5; D gene: TRBD2
CDR3 protein: CASSARQGGTGELFF; CDR3 DNA: TGTGCCAGCAGCGCCCGACAGGGAGGGACCGGGGAGCTGTTTTTT; V gene: TRBV3-1; clone size: many; CDR3 length: 15; J gene: TRBJ2-2; D gene: NA
CDR3 protein: CASSLPTANTEAFF; CDR3 DNA: TGCGCCAGCAGCTTACCAACAGCGAACACTGAAGCTTTCTTT; V gene: TRBV5-1; clone size: NA; CDR3 length: 14; J gene: TRBJ1-1; D gene: NA
CDR3 protein: CSVRGTSSRDTQYF; CDR3 DNA: TGCAGTGTCAGGGGTACTAGTTCGAGAGATACGCAGTATTTT; V gene: TRBV20-1; clone size: few; CDR3 length: 14; J gene: TRBJ2-3; D gene: NA
CDR3 protein: CASSFTQGAHSGNTIYF; CDR3 DNA: TGTGCCAGCAGTTTCACACAGGGGGCCCACTCTGGAAACACCATATATTTT; V gene: TRBV6-5; clone size: NA; CDR3 length: 17; J gene: TRBJ1-3; D gene: TRBD1
CDR3 protein: CASSQDEGSRELFF; CDR3 DNA: TGCGCCAGCAGCCAAGATGAGGGCTCCAGGGAGCTGTTTTTT; V gene: TRBV4-3; clone size: many; CDR3 length: 14; J gene: TRBJ2-2; D gene: NA
CDR3 protein: CASGGGSPYEQYF; CDR3 DNA: TGTGCGTCCGGTGGAGGATCTCCCTACGAGCAGTACTTC; V gene: TRBV7-9; clone size: NA; CDR3 length: 13; J gene: TRBJ2-7; D gene: NA
CDR3 protein: CASSLAVTNNYGYTF; CDR3 DNA: TGTGCCAGCAGTTTAGCGGTTACCAATAACTATGGCTACACCTTC; V gene: TRBV12-3/TRBV12-4; clone size: few; CDR3 length: 15; J gene: TRBJ1-2; D gene: NA
CDR3 protein: CAISRGISYEQYF; CDR3 DNA: TGTGCCATCTCCAGGGGTATCTCCTACGAGCAGTACTTC; V gene: TRBV6-1; clone size: few; CDR3 length: 13; J gene: TRBJ2-7; D gene: NA